This passage covers 23 T cell receptor beta chains from one sample sequenced in a study of blood T cell repertoires in COVID-19 (dated by TCRdb to the early 2020s). Library generation was performed with the immunoSEQ multiplex PCR assay. TCRdb stores this immuneACCESS table with in-frame sequences only. Part of the clones is absent; in the studies checked, under half of the shortfall reflects unresolved V genes, and no reason is known for the rest. The sample yields approximately 150,000 clones; about 85% were counted once. The ten largest clones take up roughly 6.2% of the sample. The specimen sequenced was PBMCs or T cells enriched from blood (not recorded which). The source is a middle-aged woman who had recovered from COVID-19.

The sample holds one count of this clone. The chain carries TRBV4-1 and TRBJ2-1, with TRBD1 matching over 12 bases. Germline V gene lookup returns CDR1 MGHRA and CDR2 YSYEKL. The junction had 0 bases not matched to a gene; V was cut back by 1 base and J by 5 bases. The CDR3 covers 15 residues. The CDR3 coding sequence is TGCGCCAGCAGCCAAGGGGACAGGGGGCACAATGAGCAGTTCTTC. Residues: CASSQGDRGHNEQFF.

The table lists this clone with a count of one. The chain couples TRBV5-1 to TRBJ2-5; 7 bases match TRBD1. Germline V lookup: CDR1 SGHRS, CDR2 YFSETQ. The CDR3 totals 14 residues. The ends lost 7 bases at V and 3 bases at J; junction bases unmatched: 9. CDR3 sequence reads: CASGPGTAKETQYF. CDR3 bases: TGCGCCAGCGGACCCGGGACAGCCAAAGAGACCCAGTACTTC.

This clone appeared a single time. This rearrangement joins TRBV6-4 to TRBJ2-1; 13 bases agree with TRBD2. The length of the CDR3 is 15 residues. The germline V gene encodes CDR1 MRHNA and CDR2 SNTAGT. J lost 8 bases, V lost 6 bases, and 7 bases had no gene match. CDR3 nucleotide sequence: TGTGCCAGCAGCTCTGGGACTAGCGGGGTTGATGAGCAGTTCTTC. Its protein product is CASSSGTSGVDEQFF.

V is TRBV5-1 and J is TRBJ2-2, with 11 bases lining up with TRBD2. The CDR3 extends over 16 amino acids. Germline assignment: CDR1 SGHRS and CDR2 YFSETQ. Trimming cost V 3 bases and J 2 bases; bases outside gene matches: 3. CDR3 in amino acids: CASSWGLAANTGELFF. As DNA, the CDR3 is TGCGCCAGCAGCTGGGGACTAGCGGCAAACACCGGGGAGCTGTTTTTT.

The chain employs TRBV6-5 and TRBJ1-3; tentatively, D is TRBD1 (6 bases). CDR1 MNHEY and CDR2 SVGAGI come from the germline V gene. The CDR3 is made up of 15 amino acids. V lost 6 bases to trimming and J lost 4 bases, with 16 bases between them. The CDR3 sequence is CASRAEWGQGNTIYF. CDR3 DNA sequence: TGTGCCAGCAGGGCGGAGTGGGGGCAAGGAAACACCATATATTTT.

This sequence joins TRBV9 and TRBJ1-2, with D possibly TRBD1 on 5 matching bases. The CDR3 extends over 15 amino acids. Germline assignment: CDR1 SGDLS and CDR2 YYNGEE. The ends were cut back, 0 bases at V and 3 bases at J, with 12 bases in the middle. The CDR3 reads CASSVVAGNYYGYTF. The CDR3 coding sequence is TGTGCCAGCAGCGTAGTCGCAGGGAACTACTATGGCTACACCTTC.

The V gene is TRBV7-6, the J gene TRBJ1-1, with D uncertain. The germline V gene has CDR1 SGHVS and CDR2 FNYEAQ. CDR3 size: 15 residues. Trimming removed 4 bases at V and 1 base at J, with 13 bases between. In nucleotides, the CDR3 is TGTGCCAGCAGCTCCGAGCCCAACTGGAACACTGAAGCTTTCTTT. Its protein is CASSSEPNWNTEAFF.

The CDR3 protein is CASSLTGKPWSSNQPQHF. The CDR3 nucleotides read TGCGCCAGCAGTCTGACCGGGAAACCTTGGTCCAGCAATCAGCCCCAGCATTTT. The chain links TRBV10-2 to TRBJ1-5; D call uncertain. This CDR3 has 18 residues. V was pared by 5 bases and J by 1 base, with 21 bases between. In germline, CDR1 is WSHSY, CDR2 SAAADI.

The chain is built from TRBV6-5 and TRBJ2-5; TRBD2 agrees at 8 bases. CDR3 length equals 14 residues. Germline CDR1 reads MNHEY; CDR2 reads SVGAGI. Losses at the gene ends were 4 bases for V and 4 bases for J; bases not matched to a gene: 5. CDR3 nucleotides: TGTGCCAGCAGTTCCCCGGGGGGGTCAGAGACCCAGTACTTC. This codes for CASSSPGGSETQYF.

This clone appeared a single time. The genes are TRBV12-3 or TRBV12-4 and TRBJ2-2; D is uncertain. The CDR3 covers 12 residues. V was trimmed by 2 bases and J by 6 bases, leaving 4 bases between them. The CDR3: CASSLLAGELFF. The CDR3 nucleotides read TGTGCCAGCAGTTTACTAGCCGGGGAGCTGTTTTTT.

This sequence joins TRBV10-3 and TRBJ1-1; 9 bases fit TRBD1. Germline CDR1 is ENHRY and CDR2 is SYGVKD. The CDR3 loop spans 15 amino acids. Losses at the gene ends were 6 bases for V and 1 base for J; bases not matched to a gene: 6. CDR3 amino acids: CAISKTGGSNTEAFF. The CDR3 DNA reads TGTGCCATCAGCAAAACAGGGGGCTCGAACACTGAAGCTTTCTTT.

This sequence joins TRBV7-2 and TRBJ2-3; possible D gene TRBD2, 6 bases. CDR1 is SGHTA and CDR2 is FQGNSA in the germline V gene. The CDR3 spans 14 residues. The ends were cut back, 4 bases at V and 0 bases at J, with 8 bases in the middle. CDR3 in DNA: TGTGCCAGCAGCTCGGACTATAGCACAGATACGCAGTATTTT. Translated: CASSSDYSTDTQYF.

The rearrangement joins TRBV5-6 to TRBJ1-2; TRBD1 might be the D (6 bases). CDR3 length: 14 amino acids. Trimming left V 3 bases short and J 4 bases short, with 13 bases between. Germline CDR1 and CDR2: SGHDT and YYEEEE. DNA of the CDR3: TGTGCCAGCAGCTATGGACAGCACTTCTATGGCTACACCTTC. This codes for CASSYGQHFYGYTF. Drawing the rest from reference TRBV5-6 and TRBJ1-2, the complete variable domain is DAGVTQSPTHLIKTRGQQVTLRCSPKSGHDTVSWYQQALGQGPQFIFQYYEEEERQRGNFPDRFSGHQFPNYSSELNVNALLLGDSALYLCASSYGQHFYGYTFGSGTRLTVV.

The rearrangement uses TRBV9 and TRBJ2-2, with TRBD1 identical over 8 bases. Germline CDR1 is SGDLS and CDR2 is YYNGEE. The CDR3 spans 18 residues. The V gene end was trimmed by 3 bases and the J gene end by 7 bases; junction bases not matched to a gene: 17. CDR3: CASSASLGRGQLGGELFF. The CDR3 region has the DNA TGTGCCAGCAGCGCGAGCCTGGGCAGGGGGCAGCTCGGCGGGGAGCTGTTTTTT.

The chain has TRBV3-1 (or the pseudogene TRBV3-2) and TRBJ2-7; D perhaps matches TRBD1 (6 bases). The CDR3 contains 17 residues. V gave up 1 base and J gave up 2 bases, with 18 bases separating them. Germline assignment: CDR1 LGHDT and CDR2 YNNKEL (reference sequence). Here the CDR3 DNA reads TGTGCCAGCAGCCAAGTAAGCAGGAACAGGGCCCCCTACGAGCAGTACTTC. Residues: CASSQVSRNRAPYEQYF.

J is TRBJ2-7 and V is TRBV5-6; D possibly corresponds to TRBD1 (5 bases). Germline loops: CDR1 SGHDT, CDR2 YYEEEE. V lost 5 bases, J lost 0 bases, and 15 bases lay in between. The CDR3 has 15 residues. The DNA of the CDR3 is TGTGCCAGCAGTCAGACAGCCCCCAGCTCCTACGAGCAGTACTTC. As protein: CASSQTAPSSYEQYF.

The rearrangement joins TRBV5-1 to TRBJ1-2, with 9 bases aligning to TRBD1. This CDR3 has 16 residues. Germline CDR1 SGHRS, CDR2 YFSETQ. V lost 4 bases and J lost 4; bases outside the gene matches: 11. The CDR3 loop is CASSPTGTGMSYGYTF. The CDR3 DNA reads as TGCGCCAGCAGCCCAACCGGGACAGGGATGTCCTATGGCTACACCTTC.

This chain uses TRBV11-3 with TRBJ2-7; 9 bases are a match to TRBD2. Germline V gene lookup returns CDR1 SGHNT and CDR2 YENEEA. V trimming: 0 bases; J trimming: 7 bases; junction bases outside the gene matches: 7. This CDR3 is built from 15 residues. CDR3: CASSLDFAGGSEQYF. The CDR3 DNA follows: TGTGCCAGCAGCTTAGATTTCGCGGGAGGGAGTGAGCAGTACTTC.

The rearrangement uses TRBV2 and TRBJ1-5; D gene unclear. CDR1 SNHLY and CDR2 FYNNEI come from the germline V gene. The CDR3 extends over 15 amino acids. With 3 bases removed from V and 2 bases from J, the gap between germline ends came to 11 bases. The DNA of the CDR3 is TGTGCCAGCAGTGAGGAAGCGTTGGGCAATCAGCCCCAGCATTTT. Its protein is CASSEEALGNQPQHF. The full variable domain, in which reference TRBV2 and TRBJ1-5 provide the parts outside the CDR3, is EPEVTQTPSHQVTQMGQEVILRCVPISNHLYFYWYRQILGQKVEFLVSFYNNEISEKSEIFDDQFSVERPDGSNFTLKIRSTKLEDSAMYFCASSEEALGNQPQHFGDGTRLSIL.

This sequence joins TRBV6-5 and TRBJ1-5; possible D gene TRBD1, 6 bases. Germline V CDR1 and CDR2: MNHEY, SVGAGI. V was pared by 6 bases and J by 5 bases, with 14 bases between. This CDR3 is built from 14 residues. CDR3 sequence: CASRARGSDQPQHF. In DNA, the CDR3 is TGTGCCAGCAGGGCCAGGGGCTCAGATCAGCCCCAGCATTTT.

This rearrangement joins TRBV7-9 to TRBJ2-3; 8 bases line up with TRBD1. The CDR3 totals 16 residues. Trimming cost V 2 bases and J 1 base; bases outside gene matches: 5. Per the germline V gene, CDR1 is SEHNR and CDR2 is FQNEAQ (reference sequence). This chain's CDR3 is CASSLWTGWGTDTQYF. CDR3 bases: TGTGCCAGCAGCTTATGGACAGGGTGGGGCACAGATACGCAGTATTTT.

V usage is TRBV20-1 and J usage is TRBJ1-6; perhaps TRBD1 as D (5 bases). V dropped 3 bases and J dropped 9 bases, with 15 bases sitting between them. Germline assignment: CDR1 DFQATT and CDR2 SNEGSKA (reference sequence). The CDR3 totals 14 residues. The CDR3 DNA is TGCAGTGCTAGTCTGGGGCATTCGAGTTCACCCCTCCACTTT. Amino acid sequence: CSASLGHSSSPLHF.

V usage is TRBV4-1 and J usage is TRBJ2-2; D is unresolved. V was cut by 2 bases and J by 3 bases, with 10 bases left in between. The germline gives CDR1 MGHRA, CDR2 YSYEKL. This CDR3 has 15 amino acids. Here the CDR3 DNA reads TGCGCCAGCAGCCAACAACAGCACTACACCGGGGAGCTGTTTTTT. Protein: CASSQQQHYTGELFF.